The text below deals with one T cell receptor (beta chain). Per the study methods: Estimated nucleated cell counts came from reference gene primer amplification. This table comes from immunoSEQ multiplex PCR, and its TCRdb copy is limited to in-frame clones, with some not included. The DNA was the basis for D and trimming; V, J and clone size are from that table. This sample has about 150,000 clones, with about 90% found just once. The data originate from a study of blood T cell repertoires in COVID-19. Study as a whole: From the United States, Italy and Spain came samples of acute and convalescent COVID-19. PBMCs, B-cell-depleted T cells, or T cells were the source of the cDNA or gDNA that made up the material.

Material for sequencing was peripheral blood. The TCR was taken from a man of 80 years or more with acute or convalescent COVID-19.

The CDR3 here is CASSQQGQETQYF. The CDR3 DNA is TGTGCCAGCAGTCAACAGGGACAAGAGACCCAGTACTTC. The chain employs TRBV6-5 and TRBJ2-5; a weak D match, TRBD1 (6 bases). V dropped 5 bases and J dropped 2 bases, with 9 bases sitting between them. Germline CDR1 and CDR2: MNHEY and SVGAGI. The length of the CDR3 is 13 residues.